Reported below is one TCR beta chain. The data originate from a study of shared clonotypes between healthy human individuals. Donors were healthy HIV-negative adults without recent acute infections or vaccinations. Repertoires were generated with immunoSEQ multiplex PCR, while TCRdb's copy carries only in-frame clones and drops some. The data show approximately 2.5 million clones, with approximately 90% seen just once and around 0.15% held by the top ten. What was sequenced was naive CD4+ T cells sorted from blood. Stated subset: CD45RA+ positively selected. This TCR was sampled from a man between 18 and 29 years old in good health.

Here the CDR3 reads CASSDVLGAGDSPLHF. The DNA of the CDR3 is TGTGCCAGCAGTGATGTACTCGGGGCCGGGGATTCACCCCTCCACTTT. The chain employs TRBV2 and TRBJ1-6, with D possibly TRBD1 on 5 matching bases. Germline V gene sequence: CDR1 SNHLY, CDR2 FYNNEI. Trimming pared 3 bases from V and 8 bases from J, leaving 17 bases between. This CDR3 is 16 amino acids long.